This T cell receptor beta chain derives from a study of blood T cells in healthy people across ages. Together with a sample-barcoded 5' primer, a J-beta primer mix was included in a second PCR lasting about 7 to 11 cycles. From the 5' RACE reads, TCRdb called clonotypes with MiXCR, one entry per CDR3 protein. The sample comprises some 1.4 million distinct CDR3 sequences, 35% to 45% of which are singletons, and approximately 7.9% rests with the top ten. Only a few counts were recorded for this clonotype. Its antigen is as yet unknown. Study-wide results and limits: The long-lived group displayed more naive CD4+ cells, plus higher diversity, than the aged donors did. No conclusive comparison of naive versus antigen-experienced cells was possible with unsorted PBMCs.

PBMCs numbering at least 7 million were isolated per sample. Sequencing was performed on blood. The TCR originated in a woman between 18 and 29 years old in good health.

CDR3 amino acids: CASSLSTSGYEQYF. DNA of the CDR3: TGTGCCAGCAGCTTGTCGACTAGCGGCTACGAGCAGTACTTC. The chain uses TRBV5-4 and TRBJ2-7, with 9 nucleotides matching TRBD2. This CDR3 is built from 14 residues. Germline CDR1 is SGHNT and CDR2 is YYREEE (reference sequence). Trimming took 1 base from V and 3 from J; bases not matched to a gene: 2.